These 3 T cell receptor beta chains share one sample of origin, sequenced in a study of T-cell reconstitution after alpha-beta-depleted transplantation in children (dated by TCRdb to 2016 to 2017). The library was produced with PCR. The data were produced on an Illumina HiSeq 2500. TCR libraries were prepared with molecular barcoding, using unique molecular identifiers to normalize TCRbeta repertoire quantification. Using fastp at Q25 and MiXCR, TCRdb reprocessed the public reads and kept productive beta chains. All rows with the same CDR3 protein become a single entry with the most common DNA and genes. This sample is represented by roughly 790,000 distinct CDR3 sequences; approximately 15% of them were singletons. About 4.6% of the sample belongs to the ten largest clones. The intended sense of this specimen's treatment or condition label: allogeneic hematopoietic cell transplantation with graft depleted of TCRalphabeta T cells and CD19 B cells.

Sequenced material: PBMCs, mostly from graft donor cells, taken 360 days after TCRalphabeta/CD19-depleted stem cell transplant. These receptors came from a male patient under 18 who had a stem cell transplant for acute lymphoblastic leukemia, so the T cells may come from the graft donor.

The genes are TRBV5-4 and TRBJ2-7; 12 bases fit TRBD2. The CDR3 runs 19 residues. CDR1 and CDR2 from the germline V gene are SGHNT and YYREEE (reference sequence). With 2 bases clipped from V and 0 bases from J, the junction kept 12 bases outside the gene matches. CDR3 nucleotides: TGTGCCAGCAGCTTCCTAGGGGTGACTAGCGGGAGCCTCTCCTACGAGCAGTACTTC. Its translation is CASSFLGVTSGSLSYEQYF.

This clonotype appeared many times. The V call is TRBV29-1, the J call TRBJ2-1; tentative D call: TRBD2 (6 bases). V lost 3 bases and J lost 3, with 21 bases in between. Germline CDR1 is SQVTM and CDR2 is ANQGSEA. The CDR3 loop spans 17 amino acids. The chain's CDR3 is CSVDGSWDLQNYNEQFF. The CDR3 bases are TGCAGCGTTGATGGTTCGTGGGACTTGCAAAACTACAATGAGCAGTTCTTC.

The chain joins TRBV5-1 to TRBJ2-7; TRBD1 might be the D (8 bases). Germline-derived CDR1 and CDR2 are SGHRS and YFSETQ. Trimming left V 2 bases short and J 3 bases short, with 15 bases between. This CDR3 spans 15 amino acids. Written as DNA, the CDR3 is TGCGCCAGCAGCTTAGCGGGACAGGACCTCTACGAGCAGTACTTC. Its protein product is CASSLAGQDLYEQYF.